A single sample gave rise to the 25 T cell receptor beta chains below, sequenced in a study of blood T cell repertoires in COVID-19. Some clones are missing from TCRdb's copy, which holds only in-frame ones; the method was immunoSEQ multiplex PCR. The sample lists about 69,000 clones, approximately 90% occurring once. Sequencing was carried out using peripheral blood. The source of these receptors is a woman between 18 and 29 years old with acute or convalescent COVID-19.

The rearrangement joins TRBV28 to TRBJ1-2, with D hard to call. Between the trimmed V and J ends, which lost 4 bases and 6 bases, there was a span of 9 bases. This CDR3 is 12 amino acids long. CDR1 is MDHEN and CDR2 is SYDVKM in the germline V gene. The CDR3 is CASSSPTDGYTF. In DNA, the CDR3 is TGTGCCAGCAGTTCCCCCACAGATGGCTACACCTTC.

The chain uses TRBV7-9 and TRBJ1-2, with 11 bases identical to TRBD1. CDR3 size: 15 residues. From germline, CDR1 is SEHNR and CDR2 FQNEAQ (reference sequence). Trimming cost V 5 bases and J 6 bases; bases outside gene matches: 8. The CDR3 sequence is CASSLGQGGVDGYTF. The CDR3 nucleotides read TGTGCCAGCAGCCTGGGACAGGGGGGCGTTGATGGCTACACCTTC.

The rearrangement uses TRBV6-5 and TRBJ2-7, with D uncertain. The CDR3 loop spans 10 amino acids. Trimming shortened V by 8 bases and J by 6 bases, and 8 bases separated the two germline ends. Looked up from germline, CDR1 is MNHEY and CDR2 is SVGAGI. The CDR3 DNA is TGTGCCAGCTCTATGGTCGAGCAGTACTTC. Its protein is CASSMVEQYF.

This sequence joins TRBV7-9 and TRBJ2-1; 7 nucleotides agree with TRBD2. Germline V lookup: CDR1 SEHNR, CDR2 FQNEAQ (reference sequence). This CDR3 comprises 15 residues. Trimming at V came to 5 bases and at J to 0 bases, leaving 4 bases not matched to a gene. CDR3 DNA sequence: TGTGCCAGCAGCGAGCGGGACGGCTCCTACAATGAGCAGTTCTTC. It is translated as CASSERDGSYNEQFF.

The chain carries TRBV4-1 and TRBJ1-1; D gene ambiguous. In germline, CDR1 is MGHRA, CDR2 YSYEKL. The V gene lost 0 bases and the J gene lost 0 bases, with 11 bases spanning the gap. The CDR3 extends over 16 amino acids. The CDR3 spells CASSQDPVRMNTEAFF. Written as DNA, the CDR3 is TGCGCCAGCAGCCAAGATCCGGTCCGCATGAACACTGAAGCTTTCTTT.

V gene TRBV10-2 combines with J gene TRBJ2-2; the D gene is possibly TRBD2 (6 bases). This CDR3 contains 13 residues. The V and J ends lost 8 bases and 7 bases respectively, with 14 bases between them. The germline V gene has CDR1 WSHSY and CDR2 SAAADI. DNA for the CDR3: TGCGCCAGCGCCACTAGCCAAGTCGGGGAGCTGTTTTTT. Translation: CASATSQVGELFF.

A single count supports this clone. The chain is built from TRBV5-4 and TRBJ2-3; tentatively, D is TRBD2 (6 bases). CDR3 length: 16 amino acids. Trimming removed 0 bases from V and 4 bases from J, with 15 bases in between. Germline V gene lookup returns CDR1 SGHNT and CDR2 YYREEE (reference sequence). Written as DNA, the CDR3 is TGTGCCAGCAGCTTGGGACGGGGAGCGGGTCCAGATACGCAGTATTTT. This codes for CASSLGRGAGPDTQYF.

A single count supports this clone. The CDR3 reads CASSLGQGSQPQHF. In DNA form, the CDR3 reads TGTGCCAGCAGCTTAGGACAGGGAAGTCAGCCCCAGCATTTT. The chain is built from TRBV11-2 and TRBJ1-5; TRBD1 matches 7 bases. The CDR3 extends over 14 amino acids. V shed 1 base, J shed 6 bases, and the junction held 3 bases outside the gene matches. The germline V gene has CDR1 SGHAT and CDR2 FQNNGV.

The chain is built from TRBV6-5 and TRBJ2-2, with TRBD2 as a possible D gene (5 bases). Trimming took off 8 bases at V and 5 bases at J, with 12 bases between the two ends. Germline CDR1 is MNHEY and CDR2 is SVGAGI. The CDR3 runs to 13 residues. The CDR3 loop is CASSRGTTGELFF. Written as DNA, the CDR3 is TGTGCCAGCTCTCGGGGAACAACCGGGGAGCTGTTTTTT.

This chain connects TRBV5-1 to TRBJ2-7, with a weak D call TRBD1 (7 bases). The CDR3 extends over 15 amino acids. Trimming cost V 0 bases and J 2 bases, with 12 bases left between them. Germline CDR1 SGHRS, CDR2 YFSETQ. The CDR3 loop is CASSLDGGTAYEQYF. In DNA form, the CDR3 reads TGCGCCAGCAGCTTGGATGGCGGGACAGCCTACGAGCAGTACTTC. The full variable domain, rest sourced from reference TRBV5-1 and TRBJ2-7, is KAGVTQTPRYLIKTRGQQVTLSCSPISGHRSVSWYQQTPGQGLQFLFEYFSETQRNKGNFPGRFSGRQFSNSRSEMNVSTLELGDSALYLCASSLDGGTAYEQYFGPGTRLTVT.

The DNA of the CDR3 is TGTGCCAGCAGCCCAAGCCCTCAGGGGAGCAATCAGCCCCAGCATTTT. This gives the protein CASSPSPQGSNQPQHF. The chain uses TRBV5-5 and TRBJ1-5; a weak D match, TRBD1 (6 bases). Trimming took 4 bases from V and 1 from J, leaving 15 bases between them. Germline lookup yields CDR1 SGHKS and CDR2 YYEKEE (reference sequence). The CDR3 length is 16 residues.

The chain carries TRBV18 and TRBJ2-1; TRBD2 agrees at 9 bases. The length of the CDR3 is 15 residues. V lost 4 bases, J lost 6 bases, and 7 bases stayed unmatched. The germline V gene has CDR1 KGHSH and CDR2 LQKENI. The DNA for the CDR3 is TGTGCCAGCTCACACGCTAGCGGGACTGGCAATGAGCAGTTCTTC. Protein: CASSHASGTGNEQFF.

V is TRBV11-2 and J is TRBJ1-4; D perhaps matches TRBD1 (5 bases). Trimming pared 1 base from V and 1 base from J, leaving 16 bases between. CDR3 length: 18 residues. Germline V lookup: CDR1 SGHAT, CDR2 FQNNGV. CDR3: CASSLGVLTAETNEKLFF. CDR3 in DNA: TGTGCCAGCAGCTTAGGGGTCTTGACAGCCGAAACTAATGAAAAACTGTTTTTT. Full variable domain (outside the CDR3, taken from reference TRBV11-2 and TRBJ1-4): EAGVAQSPRYKIIEKRQSVAFWCNPISGHATLYWYQQILGQGPKLLIQFQNNGVVDDSQLPKDRFSAERLKGVDSTLKIQPAKLEDSAVYLCASSLGVLTAETNEKLFFGSGTQLSVL.

V gene TRBV7-2 combines with J gene TRBJ1-2, with TRBD1 as a possible D gene (6 bases). Looked up from germline, CDR1 is SGHTA and CDR2 is FQGNSA. Trimming removed 5 bases at V and 8 bases at J, with 15 bases between. There are 13 residues in the CDR3. The CDR3 sequence: CASSLQQGSGYTF. Written as DNA, the CDR3 is TGTGCCAGCAGCCTACAACAGGGTTCGGGCTACACCTTC.

V and J are TRBV5-4 and TRBJ2-2; 7 nucleotides match TRBD1. V gave up 0 bases and J gave up 6 bases; unmatched junction bases: 11. CDR3 size: 17 residues. Per the germline V gene, CDR1 is SGHNT and CDR2 is YYREEE (reference sequence). As DNA, the CDR3 is TGTGCCAGCAGCTTGGACCCCCCAGGGGGAAGGGCCGGGGAGCTGTTTTTT. Its translation: CASSLDPPGGRAGELFF.

The V and J genes are TRBV4-1 and TRBJ2-1; 7 nucleotides match TRBD1. The length of the CDR3 is 15 residues. V gave up 0 bases and J gave up 8 bases; unmatched junction bases: 7. Germline CDR1 is MGHRA and CDR2 is YSYEKL. The CDR3, as DNA: TGCGCCAGCAGCCAAGAGGGACAGTTGTTCGATGAGCAGTTCTTC. This encodes CASSQEGQLFDEQFF.

The rearrangement links TRBV2 to TRBJ2-4; 7 positions match TRBD1. This CDR3 has 12 amino acids. Germline CDR1 reads SNHLY; CDR2 reads FYNNEI. V shed 10 bases and J 4 bases; nucleotides not matched to a gene: 4. DNA for the CDR3: TGTGCCATCCGGGACAGAAAAAACATTCAGTACTTC. It translates to CAIRDRKNIQYF.

The chain employs TRBV19 and TRBJ2-3, with D perhaps matching TRBD2 (5 bases). The ends were cut back, 6 bases at V and 4 bases at J, with 20 bases in the middle. The CDR3 loop spans 16 amino acids. Germline loops: CDR1 LNHDA, CDR2 SQIVND (reference sequence). The CDR3 DNA is TGTGCCAGTAGCGTACCAATACTGAGGGTGGCAGATACGCAGTATTTT. Translation gives CASSVPILRVADTQYF.

The V and J genes are TRBV5-1 and TRBJ1-4, with 8 bases lining up with TRBD1. Per germline, CDR1 SGHRS and CDR2 YFSETQ. This CDR3 has 15 residues. V lost 4 bases and J lost 4; bases outside the gene matches: 6. CDR3 nucleotide sequence: TGCGCCAGCAGCCGGGAGACAGGGGATAATGAAAAACTGTTTTTT. This sequence encodes CASSRETGDNEKLFF.

The J gene is TRBJ2-2, the V gene TRBV11-2; a possible D gene is TRBD2 (6 bases). This CDR3 is 15 amino acids long. Germline CDR1 is SGHAT and CDR2 is FQNNGV. Trimming cost V 2 bases and J 4 bases, with 11 bases left between them. The CDR3 nucleotides read TGTGCCAGCAGCTTACGCGGGGCGCGCACCGGGGAGCTGTTTTTT. Protein sequence: CASSLRGARTGELFF.

The chain employs TRBV5-6 and TRBJ2-1, with 9 nucleotides matching TRBD2. Trimming cost V 5 bases and J 2 bases; bases outside gene matches: 8. The germline V gene has CDR1 SGHDT and CDR2 YYEEEE. The CDR3 is 16 amino acids. CDR3 protein: CASSRGGAYTYNEQFF. The CDR3 DNA reads TGTGCCAGCAGTCGCGGGGGGGCCTACACCTACAATGAGCAGTTCTTC.

This clone is a singleton in its sample. This chain uses TRBV2 with TRBJ1-2, with unresolved D. V was trimmed by 2 bases and J by 8 bases, leaving 12 bases between them. CDR1 and CDR2 (germline): SNHLY, FYNNEI. The CDR3 contains 13 residues. The CDR3 sequence: CASSETRAWGYTF. Here the CDR3 DNA reads TGTGCCAGCAGTGAAACCCGAGCTTGGGGCTACACCTTC. The entire variable domain, with the rest obtained from reference TRBV2 and TRBJ1-2, is as follows: EPEVTQTPSHQVTQMGQEVILRCVPISNHLYFYWYRQILGQKVEFLVSFYNNEISEKSEIFDDQFSVERPDGSNFTLKIRSTKLEDSAMYFCASSETRAWGYTFGSGTRLTVV.

The V gene is TRBV15, the J gene TRBJ2-7; D not certain. CDR3 size: 13 residues. From germline, CDR1 is LNHNV and CDR2 YYDKDF (reference sequence). Trimming cost V 0 bases and J 5 bases, with 8 bases left between them. The CDR3: CATSRDRYHEQYF. As DNA, the CDR3 is TGTGCCACCAGCAGAGATAGATATCACGAGCAGTACTTC.

Turning to this clone: This sample includes further DNA sequences coding for the same CDR3. The V gene is TRBV5-1, the J gene TRBJ2-7; 7 bases agree with TRBD2. Trimming at V came to 2 bases and at J to 2 bases, leaving 4 bases not matched to a gene. The V gene's germline CDR1 is SGHRS and CDR2 YFSETQ. This CDR3 contains 14 residues. The CDR3 DNA sequence: TGCGCCAGCAGCTTCTTGGGGGGGACCTACGAGCAGTACTTC. Translating it yields CASSFLGGTYEQYF.

The J gene is TRBJ1-2, the V gene TRBV18; 9 bases are shared with TRBD1. CDR3 length: 16 residues. V lost 6 bases to trimming and J lost 0 bases; unmatched junction nucleotides: 8. Germline CDR1 reads KGHSH; CDR2 reads LQKENI. The CDR3 spells CASSRSGTGTNYGYTF. The DNA for the CDR3 is TGTGCCAGCTCCCGGTCCGGGACAGGGACTAACTATGGCTACACCTTC. Supplemented by reference TRBV18 and TRBJ1-2, the full variable domain reads NAGVMQNPRHLVRRRGQEARLRCSPMKGHSHVYWYRQLPEEGLKFMVYLQKENIIDESGMPKERFSAEFPKEGPSILRIQQVVRGDSAAYFCASSRSGTGTNYGYTFGSGTRLTVV.